A selection of T cell receptor beta chains follows, all from one sample in a study of blood T cell repertoires in COVID-19. This table comes from immunoSEQ multiplex PCR, and its TCRdb copy is limited to in-frame clones, with some not included. The sample has approximately 240,000 clones; approximately 90% are singletons. The sample consisted of peripheral blood. These TCRs come from a woman in her thirties or forties who had recovered from COVID-19. Both conserved end residues are part of each CDR3. A D gene is named only where the DNA matches it firmly. The size entry is marked missing in some rows and otherwise reads once, few, many or a size class.

TRBJ1-6	few	TRBV6-5	TRBD1	CASSLTGTAISPLHF	TGTGCCAGCAGTCTCACCGGGACAGCCATCTCACCCCTCCACTTT
TRBJ1-2	NA	TRBV2	TRBD1	CASSRDRGLNGYTF	TGTGCCAGCAGTCGGGACAGGGGATTAAATGGCTACACCTTC
TRBJ1-1	NA	TRBV11-3	TRBD1	CASSLQGGTEAFF	TGTGCCAGCAGCTTACAGGGGGGCACTGAAGCTTTCTTT
TRBJ2-5	NA	TRBV5-1	TRBD2	CARGRGGPQETQYF	TGCGCCCGCGGGAGGGGGGGGCCTCAAGAGACCCAGTACTTC
TRBJ2-2	NA	TRBV29-1	NA	CSVGGDNTGELFF	TGCAGCGTTGGGGGGGACAACACCGGGGAGCTGTTTTTT
TRBJ2-5	NA	TRBV7-2	NA	CASSLAPSRGTQYF	TGTGCCAGCAGCTTAGCACCGTCCCGAGGGACCCAGTACTTC
TRBJ2-6	NA	TRBV11-3	TRBD1	CASSPEGQGVGANVLTF	TGTGCCAGCAGCCCAGAGGGACAGGGGGTTGGGGCCAACGTCCTGACTTTC
TRBJ1-3	NA	TRBV5-4	NA	CASSSLGGAGNTIYF	TGTGCCAGCAGCTCCCTGGGGGGAGCTGGAAACACCATATATTTT
TRBJ2-5	NA	TRBV24-1	TRBD1	CATRAAGQGAAETQYF	TGTGCCACCAGAGCCGCCGGACAGGGAGCAGCAGAGACCCAGTACTTC
TRBJ2-1	NA	TRBV5-1	NA	CASSPTPGSYNEQFF	TGCGCCAGCAGCCCTACTCCAGGCTCCTACAATGAGCAGTTCTTC
TRBJ1-4	NA	TRBV19	NA	CASSRRGAEKLFF	TGTGCCAGTAGTCGACGGGGGGCTGAAAAACTGTTTTTT
TRBJ1-2	NA	TRBV6-5	TRBD1	CASSLGQGASSYTF	TGTGCCAGCAGTTTAGGACAGGGGGCTAGTAGCTACACCTTC
TRBJ2-7	NA	TRBV3-1/TRBV3-2	TRBD1	CASSQELGMDRGFYEQYF	TGTGCCAGCAGCCAAGAACTGGGGATGGACAGGGGGTTCTACGAGCAGTACTTC
TRBJ2-1	NA	TRBV18	TRBD2	CASSPLAGYDNEQFF	TGTGCCAGCTCACCTCTAGCGGGATATGACAATGAGCAGTTCTTC
TRBJ2-1	NA	TRBV9	TRBD2	CASSSTSGSDEQFF	TGTGCCAGCAGCTCGACTAGCGGGAGTGATGAGCAGTTCTTC
TRBJ1-2	NA	TRBV10-3	TRBD1	CAISDQGAANYGYTF	TGTGCCATCAGTGATCAGGGGGCGGCTAACTATGGCTACACCTTC
TRBJ2-2	NA	TRBV4-1	TRBD1	CASSQGYKGTEKAGELFF	TGCGCCAGCAGCCAAGGTTATAAAGGGACAGAGAAAGCCGGGGAGCTGTTTTTT
TRBJ2-7	NA	TRBV18	NA	CASSLTVAYEQYF	TGTGCCAGCTCCCTAACCGTAGCCTACGAGCAGTACTTC
TRBJ1-4	NA	TRBV25-1	NA	CASSEHLGGEKLFF	TGTGCCAGCAGTGAACATCTCGGGGGGGAAAAACTGTTTTTT
TRBJ2-1	NA	TRBV5-1	TRBD2	CASTFIGTSGYNEQFF	TGCGCCAGCACTTTTATCGGGACTAGCGGTTACAATGAGCAGTTCTTC
TRBJ2-5	NA	TRBV6-5	TRBD1	CASSRTGMGETQYF	TGTGCCAGCAGTCGGACAGGGATGGGAGAGACCCAGTACTTC
TRBJ2-1	NA	TRBV19	TRBD1	CASSWGQGYSEQFF	TGTGCCAGTAGTTGGGGACAGGGTTACAGTGAGCAGTTCTTC
TRBJ2-5	NA	TRBV12-5	TRBD2	CASGLSSTSGSPETQYF	TGTGCTAGTGGTTTGAGCTCGACTAGCGGGAGTCCAGAGACCCAGTACTTC